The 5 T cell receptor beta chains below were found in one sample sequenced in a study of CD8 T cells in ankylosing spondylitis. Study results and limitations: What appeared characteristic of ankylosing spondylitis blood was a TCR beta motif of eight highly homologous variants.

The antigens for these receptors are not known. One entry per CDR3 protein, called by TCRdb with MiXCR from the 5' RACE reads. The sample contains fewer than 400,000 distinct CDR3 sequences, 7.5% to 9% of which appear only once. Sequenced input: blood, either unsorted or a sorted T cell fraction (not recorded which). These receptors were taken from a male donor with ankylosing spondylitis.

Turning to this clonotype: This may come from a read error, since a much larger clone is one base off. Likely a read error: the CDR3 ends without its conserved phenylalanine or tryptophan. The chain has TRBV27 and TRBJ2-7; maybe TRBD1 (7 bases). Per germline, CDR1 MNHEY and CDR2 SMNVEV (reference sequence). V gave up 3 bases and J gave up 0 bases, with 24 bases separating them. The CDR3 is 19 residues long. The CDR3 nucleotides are TGTGCCAGCAGTTTCACGGTTGGAGGGGACAGATCCTTCTCCTACGAGCAGTACCTC. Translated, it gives CASSFTVGGDRSFSYEQYL.

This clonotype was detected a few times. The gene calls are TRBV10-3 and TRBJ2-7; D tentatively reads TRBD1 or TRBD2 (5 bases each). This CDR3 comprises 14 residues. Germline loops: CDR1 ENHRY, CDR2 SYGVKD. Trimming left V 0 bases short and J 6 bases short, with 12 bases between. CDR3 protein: CAISESLGAGEQYF. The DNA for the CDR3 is TGTGCCATCAGTGAGTCCTTAGGGGCGGGCGAGCAGTACTTC.

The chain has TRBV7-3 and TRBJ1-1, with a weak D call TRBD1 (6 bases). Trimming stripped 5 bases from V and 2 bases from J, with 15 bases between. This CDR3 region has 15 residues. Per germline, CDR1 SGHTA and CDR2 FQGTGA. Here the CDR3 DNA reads TGTGCCAGCAGCCCGACCGGGGGCCGTAACACTGAAGCTTTCTTT. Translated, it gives CASSPTGGRNTEAFF.

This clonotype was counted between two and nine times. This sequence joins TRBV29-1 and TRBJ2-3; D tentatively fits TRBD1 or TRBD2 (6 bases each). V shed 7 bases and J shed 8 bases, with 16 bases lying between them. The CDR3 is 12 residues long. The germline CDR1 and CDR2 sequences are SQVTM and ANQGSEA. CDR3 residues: CSAGARVVTQYF. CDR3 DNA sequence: TGCAGCGCGGGGGCCCGGGTAGTTACGCAGTATTTT.

CDR3 sequence: CASSGLPAEQYF. The CDR3 DNA sequence: TGTGCCAGCAGTGGGCTCCCTGCGGAGCAGTACTTC. The chain is built from TRBV2 and TRBJ2-7; D remains ambiguous. Looked up from germline, CDR1 is SNHLY and CDR2 is FYNNEI. There are 12 residues in the CDR3. The germline V and J ends were trimmed by 4 bases and 7 bases, with 11 bases remaining between them.